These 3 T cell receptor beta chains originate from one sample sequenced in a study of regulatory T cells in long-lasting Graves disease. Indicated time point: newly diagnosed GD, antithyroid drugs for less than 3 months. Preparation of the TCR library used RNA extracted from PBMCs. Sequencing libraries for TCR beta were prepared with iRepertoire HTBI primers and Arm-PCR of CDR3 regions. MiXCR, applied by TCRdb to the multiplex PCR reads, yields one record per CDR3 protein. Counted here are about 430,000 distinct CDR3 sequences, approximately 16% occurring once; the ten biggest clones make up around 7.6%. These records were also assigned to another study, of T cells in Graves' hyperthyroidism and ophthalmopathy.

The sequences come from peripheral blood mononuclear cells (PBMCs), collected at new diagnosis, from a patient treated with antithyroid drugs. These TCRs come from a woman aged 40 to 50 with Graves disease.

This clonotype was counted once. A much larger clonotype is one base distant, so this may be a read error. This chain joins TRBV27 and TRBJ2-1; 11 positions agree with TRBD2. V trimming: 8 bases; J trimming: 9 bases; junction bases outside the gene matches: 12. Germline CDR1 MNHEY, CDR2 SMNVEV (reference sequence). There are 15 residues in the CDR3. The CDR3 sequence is CASGYLAGGTSEQFF. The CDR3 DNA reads TGTGCCAGCGGATACCTAGCGGGAGGAACCAGTGAGCAGTTCTTC.

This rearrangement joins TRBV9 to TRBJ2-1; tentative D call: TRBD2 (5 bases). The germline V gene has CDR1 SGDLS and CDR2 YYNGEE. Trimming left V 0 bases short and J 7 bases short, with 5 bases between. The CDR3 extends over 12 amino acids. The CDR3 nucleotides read TGTGCCAGCAGCGTAGGGGAGAATGAGCAGTTCTTC. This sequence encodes CASSVGENEQFF.

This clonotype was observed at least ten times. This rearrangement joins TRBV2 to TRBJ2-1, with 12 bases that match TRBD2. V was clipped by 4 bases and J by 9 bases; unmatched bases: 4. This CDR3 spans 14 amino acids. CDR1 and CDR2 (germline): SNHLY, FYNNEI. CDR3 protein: CASSGLAGVVEQFF. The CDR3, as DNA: TGTGCCAGCAGTGGACTAGCGGGAGTGGTTGAGCAGTTCTTC.